This T cell receptor (beta chain) was identified in a study of blood T cells in healthy people across ages (dated by TCRdb to between 2014 and 2016). Study-wide context: Template switching captured roughly one uniquely barcoded TCR beta cDNA molecule per two T cells in model experiments. Using deep sequencing normalized with unique cDNA molecular identifiers, the study measured how TCR beta repertoire diversity changes with age. Donors were grouped into four age groups: young (average approximately 16 years), middle-aged (around 39), aged (about 60) and long-lived (approximately 78). Using the same blood draw, the study looked at two additional independent replicas of 1 million unique cDNA reads for two donors, one aged 18 to 30 and the other aged 80 or older.

The donors were roughly 39 Caucasian individuals from Russia, aged roughly 6 to 100 years, who were systemically healthy. Each donor gave about 9.2 milliliters of peripheral blood, drawn into EDTA-treated Vacutainer tubes. Ficoll-Paque density-gradient centrifugation was used to isolate PBMCs, with at least 6.5 million per sample. Trizol reagent was used to extract total RNA from PBMCs, with at least 6 micrograms per sample. The percentages of naive CD45RAhigh/CD27high T cells were determined by flow cytometry on a PBMC aliquot from every donor. A few counts support this clonotype. Its antigen remains unidentified. Within one base of it there is no much larger clone, and no base qualities were kept. What the research found in general, with its limitations: The percentage of naive T cells measured by flow cytometry correlated strongly with observed TCR beta diversity. Because profiling used bulk unsorted PBMCs, naive and antigen-experienced compartments could not be compared conclusively. Compared with the aged group, the long-lived group had more naive CD4+ T cells, fewer expanded clones and increased TCR diversity, suggesting age selection. Observed TCR beta diversity per million T cells fell roughly linearly with age, and a significant reduction was already apparent by age approximately 41. Estimates of total diversity based on one million sequenced T cells were considered lower bounds and underestimates. Because donor CMV infection status was unknown, age-related changes in expanded clonotypes were potentially confounded.

To prepare the library, 5' RACE was applied. Reads for this sample came from an Illumina HiSeq 2500. The second PCR ran for roughly 7 to 11 cycles and used a J-beta primer mix along with a sample-barcoded 5' primer. Each TCR beta cDNA molecule received a unique molecular identifier from a template-switch 5' adaptor carrying 12 random nucleotides. At least 2.5 million CDR3-containing paired-end reads were obtained from each sample. All of the RNA was converted into first-strand cDNA using the Mint cDNA synthesis kit, with a TRBC-specific oligonucleotide serving as the primer. Following uracil-DNA glycosylase treatment, all cDNA underwent a first 18-cycle PCR with the universal primers M1SS and BC2_uni_R. The published analysis was carried out like this. For normalization, 1 million high-quality reads were randomly selected from each sample, with every read carrying a distinct molecular identifier. Instead of being binned into consensus sequences, reads that shared molecular identifiers were thrown out. MiTCR, with a Q25 quality threshold and the strictest error-elimination algorithm, was used for CDR3 identification, clonotype clustering and error correction. A nonparametric unseen species model using Euler transformation provided a lower-bound estimate of total TCR beta diversity. Through fastp at Q25 and MiXCR, TCRdb rebuilt clones from the public reads, retaining in-frame beta chains. A single entry per CDR3 protein holds the most common genes and DNA from its merged rows. It is TCRdb's table, rather than the study itself, that gives the V and J calls and clone size. The sample table records around 1,000,000 distinct CDR3 sequences; around 27% of these occur just once. Jointly, the top ten make up around 0.75% of the sample.

Taken from the germline V gene, the CDR1 and CDR2 loops are MNHEY and SVGEGT. V and J lose 1 base and 3 bases, and a span of 14 bases separates them. Reading from cysteine to phenylalanine, the CDR3 counts 16 amino acids. Solely the CDR3 DNA is kept, with 48 bases framed from the first base. The data also belong to a second study, concerning T cells of mothers and their children. From that second study: Nine systemically healthy Caucasian individuals, comprising three mothers and their six children, were included as donors. cDNA synthesis used all of the extracted RNA, with approximately 1.6 ug of RNA in each 15 ul reaction. In the second PCR, the M1S primer introduced both the sample barcodes and 2-4 random nucleotides. Over 8 million TCR beta CDR3 reads were obtained for each mother, and approximately 3 million reads were obtained for each child. In both related and unrelated pairs, thymic selection shapes the output of TCR recombination in a similar way, with inherited differences having only a minor effect. Normalized repertoire overlap in related mother-child pairs was always slightly higher than in unrelated mother-child pairs, but the difference was never significant. Persistent microchimeric T cell clones were not detected, at a sensitivity of 95 to 100 clones per million clonotypes. Deep NGS was used in the study to compare the TCR beta repertoires of mothers and children and to look for features that separate related mother-child pairs from unrelated individuals. The mean age was about 40 +/- 4 years for the mothers and around 11 +/- 4 years for the children. Libraries were sequenced on Illumina HiSeq 2000 with 100+100 nt paired-end reads after adapter ligation with NEBNext reagents. Mother and child libraries were prepared a month apart and sequenced in separate runs to prevent cross-contamination. For each donor, between roughly 500,000 and 2,200,000 distinct TCR beta clonotypes were identified. Naive TCR beta clonotypes were estimated from low-frequency clonotypes matched to each donor's FACS-determined naive share, without sorting.

Sequencing was performed on blood. The receptor was derived from a girl under 10 years old in good health. Recombination joined TRBV6-2 or TRBV6-3 with TRBJ2-3, with a tentative D gene TRBD1 over 6 matching bases. The encoded CDR3 is CASSYFGTPSTDTQYF. In nucleotides, the sequence is TGTGCCAGCAGTTACTTCGGGACACCTAGTACAGATACGCAGTATTTT.